This TCR beta chain is drawn from a study of blood T cell repertoires in COVID-19. The table lists this clone with a count of one. Two negative PCRs, clearance, or symptom resolution characterized the recovered Cohort 3 donors. The authors' processing: Cell counts per sample came from amplifying reference gene primers. TCRdb keeps only in-frame clones here, not all; method: immunoSEQ multiplex PCR. Clone size and V and J calls were adopted from that table, with D and trimming inferred from the DNA. Of around 170,000 clones in the sample, 70% to 85% were seen once. The TCR originated in a man aged 45-60 years who had recovered from COVID-19. Sequenced sample: PBMCs or T cells enriched from blood (not recorded which).

The CDR3 DNA sequence: TGTGCCAGCAGCTTCGCCCGAAGAAGCTATGGAGGGGCCATACGTCCTAGCAATCAGCCCCAGCATTTT. Translated: CASSFARRSYGGAIRPSNQPQHF. The V and J genes are TRBV7-4 and TRBJ1-5; perhaps TRBD1 as D (5 bases). Trimming cost V 3 bases and J 0 bases, with 33 bases left between them. The CDR3 sequence is 23 residues long. CDR1 and CDR2 (germline): SGHVT, SQSDAQ.